This T cell receptor beta chain was captured by sequencing in a study of cytomegalovirus exposure and HLA in healthy donors. The wider study: Previous work identified roughly 120 million unique TCR beta sequences from around 200 million T cells.

Trimming at V came to 5 bases and at J to 4 bases, leaving 2 bases not matched to a gene. Germline CDR1 reads SEHNR; CDR2 reads FQNEAQ (reference sequence). The length of the CDR3 is 13 residues. Points on this clone: The antigen remains unidentified.

PCR was performed using 60 Vbeta and 13 Jbeta primers. The repertoire was sequenced with immunoSEQ multiplex PCR; TCRdb's copy has only in-frame clones and lacks some. The repertoire has around 140,000 clones, 80% of them found once; the top ten carry around 4.4%. Study outcomes and limitations: Analysis performed later showed TCR beta chains linked to HLA being more clonally expanded than equally common others. Donors were assumed by presence/absence analyses to have roughly uniform sequencing depth.

The TCR originated in a man aged 35 to 55 in good health and CMV-seronegative. The V and J genes are TRBV7-9 and TRBJ1-5, with 7 bases matching TRBD1. The sequenced sample was PBMCs. CDR3 in DNA: TGTGCCAGCAGCGAACAGGGGAATCAGCCCCAGCATTTT. Translation gives CASSEQGNQPQHF.